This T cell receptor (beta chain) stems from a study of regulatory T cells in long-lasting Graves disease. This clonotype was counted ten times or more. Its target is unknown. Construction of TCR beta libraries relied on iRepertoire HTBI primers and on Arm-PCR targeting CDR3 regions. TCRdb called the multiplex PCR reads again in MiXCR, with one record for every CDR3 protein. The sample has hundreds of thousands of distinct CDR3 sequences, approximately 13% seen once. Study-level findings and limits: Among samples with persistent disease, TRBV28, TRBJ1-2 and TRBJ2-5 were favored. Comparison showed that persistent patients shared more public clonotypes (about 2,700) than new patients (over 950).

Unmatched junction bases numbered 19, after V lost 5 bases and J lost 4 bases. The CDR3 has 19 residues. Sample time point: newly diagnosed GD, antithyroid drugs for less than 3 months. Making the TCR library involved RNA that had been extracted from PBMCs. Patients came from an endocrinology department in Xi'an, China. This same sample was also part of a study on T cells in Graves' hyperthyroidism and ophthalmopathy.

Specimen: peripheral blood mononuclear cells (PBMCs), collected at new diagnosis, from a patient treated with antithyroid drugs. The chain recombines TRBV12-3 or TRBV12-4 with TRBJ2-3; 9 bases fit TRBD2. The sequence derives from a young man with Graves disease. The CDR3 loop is CASSHHRVVAGAGPDTQYF. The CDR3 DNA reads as TGTGCCAGCAGTCACCACCGGGTGGTAGCGGGAGCTGGGCCAGATACGCAGTATTTT.